These 20 T cell receptor beta chains came from one sample sequenced in a study of OX40 agonist ivuxolimab in advanced cancers. Produced via immunoSEQ multiplex PCR; TCRdb's table is partial and in-frame only. The data show roughly 64,000 clones, with roughly 80% seen just once and around 5% held by the top ten. The sequencing here drew on CD4+ or CD8+ T cells sorted from blood, taken in a trial of the OX40 agonist ivuxolimab. These receptors all come from an adult with an advanced solid tumor such as melanoma, head and neck, liver or kidney cancer.

The chain combines TRBV5-8 with TRBJ2-5; 8 positions agree with TRBD1. Looked up from germline, CDR1 is SGHTS and CDR2 is YDEGEE. V dropped 4 bases and J dropped 5; count of bases not matched to a gene: 10. This CDR3 has 15 amino acids. CDR3 sequence: CASSAGTGPGETQYF. The CDR3 DNA is TGTGCCAGCAGCGCGGGGACAGGCCCCGGGGAGACCCAGTACTTC.

The chain has TRBV29-1 and TRBJ2-3; TRBD2 agrees at 8 bases. V shed 4 bases, J shed 6 bases, and the junction held 6 bases outside the gene matches. The germline V gene has CDR1 SQVTM and CDR2 ANQGSEA. The CDR3 runs 13 residues. CDR3 sequence reads: CSVGSGAPDTQYF. In nucleotides, the CDR3 is TGCAGCGTTGGTAGCGGGGCCCCCGATACGCAGTATTTT.

V usage is TRBV11-2 and J usage is TRBJ2-3; TRBD1 aligns across 7 bases. The CDR3 is made up of 12 amino acids. Germline values: CDR1 SGHAT, CDR2 FQNNGV. V lost 8 bases, J lost 10 bases, and 9 bases stayed unmatched. The CDR3 is CASAPPQGSQYF. Written as DNA, the CDR3 is TGTGCCAGCGCACCCCCACAGGGGTCGCAGTATTTT.

V is TRBV5-1 and J is TRBJ2-3; D gene unclear. The V end lost 4 bases, the J end lost 0 bases, and 9 bases lay between the germline ends. This CDR3 is built from 14 residues. Germline V gene data show CDR1 as SGHRS and CDR2 as YFSETQ. Here the CDR3 DNA reads TGCGCCAGCAGCCGATACGCCAGCACAGATACGCAGTATTTT. Translated, it gives CASSRYASTDTQYF.

The sample holds a few counts of this clone. This chain connects TRBV7-2 to TRBJ1-4; 7 nucleotides agree with TRBD1. The CDR3 extends over 15 amino acids. V lost 5 bases and J lost 2; bases outside the gene matches: 5. CDR1 is SGHTA, CDR2 FQGNSA, per germline. The CDR3 sequence: CASSEQGMTNEKLFF. The CDR3 DNA reads TGTGCCAGCAGCGAACAGGGGATGACTAATGAAAAACTGTTTTTT.

This sequence joins TRBV14 and TRBJ2-3, with 8 bases aligning to TRBD2. The CDR3 runs 16 residues. J lost 0 bases, V lost 1 base, and 3 bases had no gene match. Germline V gene sequence: CDR1 SGHDN, CDR2 FVKESK. CDR3 sequence reads: CASSQALAASTDTQYF. In DNA, the CDR3 is TGTGCCAGCAGCCAAGCACTAGCGGCTAGCACAGATACGCAGTATTTT.

The rearrangement joins TRBV2 to TRBJ2-7, with 8 bases identical to TRBD2. Germline CDR1 reads SNHLY; CDR2 reads FYNNEI. After removal of 3 bases from V and 1 base from J, the junction contained 8 bases not matched to a gene. CDR3 length equals 16 residues. CDR3 amino acids: CASSEEGLGLSYEQYF. The CDR3, as DNA: TGTGCCAGCAGTGAGGAGGGACTAGGTTTGTCCTACGAGCAGTACTTC.

The sample holds one count of this clone. J is TRBJ2-5 and V is TRBV11-3, with D uncertain. The V end was cut by 5 bases, the J end by 0 bases, with 4 bases between. This CDR3 is built from 12 residues. CDR1 and CDR2 (germline): SGHNT, YENEEA. The CDR3 loop reads CASSRNQETQYF. DNA of the CDR3: TGTGCCAGCAGCCGAAACCAAGAGACCCAGTACTTC. Variable domain in full (rest from reference TRBV11-3 and TRBJ2-5): EAGVVQSPRYKIIEKKQPVAFWCNPISGHNTLYWYLQNLGQGPELLIRYENEEAVDDSQLPKDRFSAERLKGVDSTLKIQPAELGDSAVYLCASSRNQETQYFGPGTRLLVL.

The chain carries TRBV19 and TRBJ2-1; no definite D call. Germline V gives CDR1 LNHDA, CDR2 SQIVND (reference sequence). V was shortened by 1 base and J by 7 bases, with 20 bases between the two germline ends. This CDR3 region has 17 residues. CDR3: CASSIVWRRTLGNEQFF. The CDR3 DNA is TGTGCCAGTAGTATAGTGTGGAGACGGACCTTGGGGAATGAGCAGTTCTTC.

The genes are TRBV23-1 and TRBJ1-5; perhaps TRBD1 as D (5 bases). TRBV23-1 is placed among ORFs of uncertain function. V was trimmed by 9 bases and J by 3 bases, leaving 12 bases between them. The CDR3 extends over 13 amino acids. The CDR3 sequence: CARLGDPNQPQHF. In DNA, the CDR3 is TGCGCCAGACTGGGGGACCCCAATCAGCCCCAGCATTTT.

The rearrangement links TRBV5-6 to TRBJ2-5; TRBD2 matches 13 bases. Looked up from germline, CDR1 is SGHDT and CDR2 is YYEEEE. J gave up 1 base and V 4 bases, and 7 bases lay outside the gene matches. CDR3 length: 17 amino acids. In nucleotides, the CDR3 is TGTGCCAGCAGCCCTCGGACTAGCGGGGGACTCCAAGAGACCCAGTACTTC. Residues: CASSPRTSGGLQETQYF.

The rearrangement uses TRBV7-9 and TRBJ2-3; D is unclear. V lost 5 bases, J lost 4 bases, and 10 bases lay in between. Germline CDR1 and CDR2: SEHNR and FQNEAQ (reference sequence). CDR3 length equals 13 residues. In nucleotides, the CDR3 is TGTGCCAGCAGCCCACGTGGTCCAGATACGCAGTATTTT. This encodes CASSPRGPDTQYF.

The rearrangement uses TRBV5-5 and TRBJ2-7; 9 bases align to TRBD2. Losses at the gene ends were 3 bases for V and 2 bases for J; bases not matched to a gene: 6. The CDR3 is made up of 15 amino acids. Germline values: CDR1 SGHKS, CDR2 YYEKEE (reference sequence). CDR3 nucleotides: TGTGCCAGCAGCTCCGTAGCGGGAGCGACCTACGAGCAGTACTTC. Its protein is CASSSVAGATYEQYF.

The chain links TRBV6-6 to TRBJ1-3; no clear D. CDR1 and CDR2 from the germline V gene are MNHNY and SVGAGI (reference sequence). Trimming took 2 bases from V and 9 from J, leaving 14 bases between them. The CDR3 totals 14 residues. CDR3 sequence (DNA): TGTGCCAGCAGTTACAGGAGTAATGGTGGCACCATATATTTT. Translated: CASSYRSNGGTIYF.

This sequence joins TRBV9 and TRBJ1-2, with D unclear. The CDR3 runs to 14 residues. With 8 bases removed from V and 6 bases from J, the gap between germline ends came to 20 bases. Germline CDR1 and CDR2: SGDLS and YYNGEE. The CDR3, as DNA: TGTGCCAGTGGCGATTTGCAACCGGAGAATGGCTACACCTTC. This gives the protein CASGDLQPENGYTF.

This clone showed up just a few times. This chain connects TRBV5-1 to TRBJ1-1; perhaps TRBD1 as D (5 bases). The CDR3 loop spans 12 amino acids. CDR1 is SGHRS and CDR2 is YFSETQ in the germline V gene. V lost 1 base, J lost 12 bases, and 13 bases lay in between. The CDR3 here is CASSLSGAESFF. The CDR3 bases are TGCGCCAGCAGCTTGAGCGGGGCGGAGTCTTTCTTT.

The gene calls are TRBV6-5 and TRBJ2-7, with 10 positions matching TRBD1. The junction had 6 bases not matched to a gene; V was cut back by 6 bases and J by 7 bases. The V gene's germline CDR1 is MNHEY and CDR2 SVGAGI. The CDR3 is 13 residues long. CDR3 protein: CASRRTGGGEQYF. CDR3 DNA: TGTGCCAGCAGACGGACAGGGGGAGGGGAGCAGTACTTC.

This clone was seen once. The chain has TRBV5-6 and TRBJ2-1; 12 bases line up with TRBD2. The CDR3 length is 15 residues. After removal of 0 bases from V and 7 bases from J, the junction contained 2 bases not matched to a gene. Germline V lookup: CDR1 SGHDT, CDR2 YYEEEE. The CDR3 spells CASSLGLAGVNEQFF. Here the CDR3 DNA reads TGTGCCAGCAGCTTGGGACTAGCGGGAGTTAATGAGCAGTTCTTC.

V is TRBV6-5 and J is TRBJ2-7; TRBD2 is a possible D gene (8 bases). CDR3 length equals 16 residues. Germline assignment: CDR1 MNHEY and CDR2 SVGAGI. Trimming left V 0 bases short and J 3 bases short, with 15 bases between. The CDR3 here is CASSYSTGGGGYEQYF. For the CDR3, the DNA is TGTGCCAGCAGTTACTCGACGGGAGGGGGCGGCTACGAGCAGTACTTC.

The genes are TRBV4-3 and TRBJ1-4; D possibly corresponds to TRBD1 (5 bases). The germline V gene has CDR1 LGHNA and CDR2 YSLEER. There are 15 residues in the CDR3. The V end was cut by 3 bases, the J end by 6 bases, with 14 bases between. The CDR3 nucleotides read TGCGCCAGCAGCCAGGGGCAACGGGCTGATGAAAAACTGTTTTTT. Translated, it gives CASSQGQRADEKLFF.